This paragraph reports one T cell receptor (beta chain). Its specific antigen is unknown. No per-base quality is available; no much larger clone lies one base away. Read against the paper, the sample's treatment or condition label means: allogeneic hematopoietic cell transplantation with graft depleted of TCRalphabeta T cells and CD19 B cells. The transplant recipients were children given TCRalphabeta/CD19-depleted allogeneic hematopoietic cell grafts. The data were obtained in a study of T-cell reconstitution after alpha-beta-depleted transplantation in children (dated by TCRdb to 2016 to 2018). Describing the broader study: The study quantitatively tracked T-cell immune reconstitution after TCRalphabeta/CD19-depleted allogeneic hematopoietic cell transplantation in children using TCR repertoire profiling. The paper's findings and limits, for the study overall: Hyperexpanded clone frequencies declined over subsequent months; after one year, T-cell counts and TCRbeta diversity were mostly attributed to newly produced T cells. The apparently early recovery of alphabetaT-cell counts about two months after transplant reportedly depended on only several hundred rapidly expanded clones that came from non-depleted graft cells. In some patients, the high TCRbeta diversity seen at day 60 was put down to recipient T cells and intrathymic progenitors that had survived conditioning.

The germline V gene (reference sequence) gives CDR1 as DFQATT and CDR2 as SNEGSKA. The CDR3 holds 17 amino acids from the cysteine to the phenylalanine. The read is trimmed to its CDR3 DNA, 51 bases read in frame from base 1. Ends trimmed: V by 5 bases, J by 4 bases; bases unmatched to a gene: 16. Libraries came from PCR. Sequenced on an Illumina HiSeq 2500. Molecular barcoding was employed in the preparation of TCR libraries, with unique molecular identifiers being used to normalize TCRbeta repertoire quantification. The raw public reads went through TCRdb reprocessing: fastp at Q25, MiXCR clone calling, in-frame beta chains kept. Records with the same CDR3 protein are collapsed into one entry carrying the most frequent genes and DNA. Present in this sample are just over 950,000 distinct CDR3 sequences, about 29% of which were seen just once. Approximately 30% of the sample goes to the ten largest clones.

Sequences were derived from PBMCs, mostly from graft donor cells, sampled 360 days after TCRalphabeta/CD19-depleted stem cell transplant. This TCR came from a boy less than two years old who had a stem cell transplant for SCID, so the T cells may come from the graft donor. Recombination joined TRBV20-1 with TRBJ2-1; TRBD2 fits 8 bases in the junction. The CDR3: CSAPRGGSGARYNEQFF. The DNA sequence reads TGCAGTGCTCCCCGGGGGGGTAGCGGGGCTCGGTACAATGAGCAGTTCTTC.